Here is one T cell receptor beta chain with its context. This clone occurred a few times. The antigen it recognizes is unknown. No much larger clone exists at a distance of one base, and base qualities are not known. The time point label here, explained by the study, means: cells obtained before transplantation from donor or recipient. CD3+CD4+ and CD3+CD8+ populations were FACS-sorted from unstimulated pre-transplant donor and recipient cells taken from spleen or lymph nodes. The germline V gene gives CDR1 as SGHRS and CDR2 as YFSETQ. V lost 7 bases and J lost 7 bases, and the count of bases not matched to a germline gene is 6. From the cysteine through the phenylalanine, the CDR3 covers 14 amino acids. Kept here is only the CDR3 DNA, which spans 42 bases and is read in frame from base 1. The record originates from a study of graft-versus-host responses after intestinal transplantation (dated by TCRdb to about 2021). With respect to the entire study: The transplants that recipients got were multivisceral, liver-intestinal, or isolated intestinal. A peak of at least 4% donor T cells among recipient peripheral blood mononuclear cells was the definition used for donor T cell macrochimerism. Graft-versus-host and host-versus-graft alloreactive T cell clones were tracked in the graft, circulation and bone marrow after intestinal transplantation using bulk TCR-beta CDR3 sequencing. Instead of going to the commercial service, samples from a few later patients were sequenced in-house on an Illumina MiSeq and processed with MiXCR. Of the 20 to 25 intestinal transplant recipients enrolled in the cohort, one of whom was a retransplant, a few patients without pretransplant specimens were excluded. To identify alloreactive clones, pre-transplant mixed lymphocyte reaction products were sequenced and then compared with unstimulated pre-transplant donor and recipient T cells. Every recipient was given anti-thymocyte globulin induction, then maintenance tacrolimus and steroids for about three years. Summary of the overall study and its limitations: The relatively low number and heterogeneity of intestinal transplant patients limited the conclusions. GvH clones were detected in recipient bone marrow, and some of these GvH clones were observed earlier in ileal mucosa or blood, consistent with an intestinal mucosal origin. Patients with donor T cell macrochimerism had high GvH to HvG T cell clonal ratios in their allografts. Early after transplant, peak levels of circulating GvH clones were found to be associated with declines in HvG clones.

Libraries were built with the immunoSEQ multiplex PCR assay. In most patients, genomic DNA was isolated using the Qiagen DNeasy Blood and Tissue Kit and sent frozen to Adaptive Biotechnologies for TCR sequencing. Adaptive Biotechnologies carried out high-throughput TCR-beta CDR3 sequencing of genomic DNA for most patients. In the source study's methods: TCR sequencing data for roughly 18 patients were retrieved from Adaptive's ImmunoSEQ software; three other patients were processed with MiXCR and VDJtools. To correct CD4 versus CD8 sorting errors, any sequence found in both subsets at a frequency ratio below 5:1 was removed. CDR3 nucleotide sequences shared between donor and recipient were removed because the origin of such sequences could not be assigned. At least 2-fold expansion over unstimulated cells and a minimum CFSE-low frequency of 0.002% (template counts) or 0.001% (read counts) were required for clones to be classified as alloreactive. A clone was considered mappable if detected in the sequenced pre-transplant spleen, lymph node, or MLR CFSE-low populations of the donor or recipient. The cumulative frequency of alloreactive clones was calculated as a percentage of all sequences, weighted by copy number. TCRdb holds this immuneACCESS table with in-frame rearrangements only. Some clones are missing; in checked studies, unresolved V genes explain under half, and the rest has no known cause. The V and J calls and clone size are taken from that table; D and trimming were inferred from the DNA. The sample includes 55,000 to 75,000 clones, with 84% observed a single time. In total, the top ten clones hold 0.39% of the sample.

The rearranged segments are TRBV5-1 and TRBJ2-5, with 14 junctional bases fitting TRBD2. The source of this sequence is a human donor who was the organ donor for an intestinal transplant. The sample was unstimulated CD4+ T cells sorted from spleen or lymph node cells, taken before transplant. The CDR3 reads CASGTSGGLRTQYF. The DNA is TGCGCCAGCGGGACTAGCGGGGGTCTCCGGACCCAGTACTTC.